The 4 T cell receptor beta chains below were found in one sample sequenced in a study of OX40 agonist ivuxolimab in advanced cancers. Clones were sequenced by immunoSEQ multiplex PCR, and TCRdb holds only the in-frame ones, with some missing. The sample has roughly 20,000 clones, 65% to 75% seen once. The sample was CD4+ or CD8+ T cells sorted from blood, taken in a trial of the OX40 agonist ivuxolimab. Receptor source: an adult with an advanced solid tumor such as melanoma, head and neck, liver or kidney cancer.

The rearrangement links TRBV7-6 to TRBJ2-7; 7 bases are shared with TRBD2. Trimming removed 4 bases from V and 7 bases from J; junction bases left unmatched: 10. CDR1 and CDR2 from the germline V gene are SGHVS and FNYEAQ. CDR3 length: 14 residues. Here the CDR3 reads CASSSGPTGGEQYF. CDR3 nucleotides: TGTGCCAGCAGCTCGGGACCGACCGGGGGGGAGCAGTACTTC.

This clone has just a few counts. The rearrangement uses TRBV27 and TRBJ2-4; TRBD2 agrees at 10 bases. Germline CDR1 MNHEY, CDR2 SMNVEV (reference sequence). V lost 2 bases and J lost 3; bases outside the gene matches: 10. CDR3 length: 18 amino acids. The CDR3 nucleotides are TGTGCCAGCAGTTTAAAAGCTAGCGGGAGAGGAAACAAAAACATTCAGTACTTC. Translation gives CASSLKASGRGNKNIQYF.

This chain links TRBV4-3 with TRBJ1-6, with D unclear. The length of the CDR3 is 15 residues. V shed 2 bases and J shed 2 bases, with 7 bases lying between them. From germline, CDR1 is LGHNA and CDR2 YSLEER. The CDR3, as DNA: TGCGCCAGCAGCCAAAACACAGCCTATAATTCACCCCTCCACTTT. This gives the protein CASSQNTAYNSPLHF.

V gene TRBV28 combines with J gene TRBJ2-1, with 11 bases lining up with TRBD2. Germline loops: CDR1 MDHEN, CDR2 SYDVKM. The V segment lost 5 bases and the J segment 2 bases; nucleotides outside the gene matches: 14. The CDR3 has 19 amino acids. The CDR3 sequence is CASSLITSGGHPTYNEQFF. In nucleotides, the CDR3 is TGTGCCAGCAGTCTGATAACTAGCGGGGGTCACCCCACCTACAATGAGCAGTTCTTC.